The 13 T cell receptor beta chains below were found in one sample sequenced in a study of blood T cell repertoires in COVID-19. Profiling relied on immunoSEQ multiplex PCR, and the TCRdb table lists in-frame clones only, not all of them. The table shows 110,000 or so clones, with roughly nine tenths occurring only once. What was sequenced was peripheral blood. Source of these receptors: a man aged 70 or older who had recovered from COVID-19.

The chain carries TRBV18 and TRBJ1-5; 12 bases align to TRBD1. CDR1 KGHSH and CDR2 LQKENI come from the germline V gene. V shed 2 bases, J shed 7 bases, and the junction held 6 bases outside the gene matches. The length of the CDR3 is 16 residues. The CDR3 DNA is TGTGCCAGCTCACCAGGGGGACAGGGGGCAGGACAGCCCCAGCATTTT. Protein product: CASSPGGQGAGQPQHF. Combining the CDR3 with reference TRBV18 and TRBJ1-5 gives the whole variable domain NAGVMQNPRHLVRRRGQEARLRCSPMKGHSHVYWYRQLPEEGLKFMVYLQKENIIDESGMPKERFSAEFPKEGPSILRIQQVVRGDSAAYFCASSPGGQGAGQPQHFGDGTRLSIL.

V gene TRBV5-1 combines with J gene TRBJ2-7; 9 nucleotides match TRBD2. The CDR3 runs 14 residues. With 5 bases clipped from V and 3 bases from J, the junction kept 6 bases outside the gene matches. The V gene's germline CDR1 is SGHRS and CDR2 YFSETQ. CDR3 DNA: TGCGCCAGCAGAAGCGGGACTAGCCTCTACGAGCAGTACTTC. It encodes CASRSGTSLYEQYF.

The chain is built from TRBV7-9 and TRBJ2-2; 7 bases map to TRBD1. The germline V gene encodes CDR1 SEHNR and CDR2 FQNEAQ (reference sequence). V was pared by 5 bases and J by 4 bases, with 10 bases of the junction left unmatched. This CDR3 comprises 16 residues. The CDR3 protein is CASSKTGVSGTGELFF. The CDR3 nucleotides read TGTGCCAGCAGCAAAACAGGGGTTTCGGGCACCGGGGAGCTGTTTTTT.

The chain is built from TRBV7-8 and TRBJ2-7, with 7 bases lining up with TRBD2. The length of the CDR3 is 14 residues. Looked up from germline, CDR1 is SGHVS and CDR2 is FQNEAQ. V lost 7 bases to trimming and J lost 4 bases; unmatched junction nucleotides: 10. The DNA for the CDR3 is TGTGCCAGCAACCTTGCGGGGGATTTTTACGAGCAGTACTTC. Translation: CASNLAGDFYEQYF.

The rearrangement links TRBV5-8 to TRBJ2-1; 8 nucleotides match TRBD1. This CDR3 is 15 amino acids long. With 0 bases clipped from V and 7 bases from J, the junction kept 6 bases outside the gene matches. Germline values: CDR1 SGHTS, CDR2 YDEGEE. CDR3 bases: TGTGCCAGCAGCTTGGGCCCGGACAGGGTGAATGAGCAGTTCTTC. Translation gives CASSLGPDRVNEQFF.

The chain uses TRBV18 and TRBJ1-2; 8 bases line up with TRBD1. CDR3 length: 15 residues. With 4 bases clipped from V and 4 bases from J, the junction kept 8 bases outside the gene matches. The germline CDR1 and CDR2 sequences are KGHSH and LQKENI. This CDR3 is CASSLYPDRAYGYTF. CDR3 bases: TGTGCCAGCTCACTCTACCCGGACAGGGCCTATGGCTACACCTTC.

The chain employs TRBV5-1 and TRBJ2-7; 14 bases fit TRBD2. The trim removed 4 bases at V and 4 bases at J, leaving 7 bases unmatched. The CDR3 contains 16 residues. Germline CDR1 is SGHRS and CDR2 is YFSETQ. This CDR3 reads CASSRGLAGALYEQYF. Written as DNA, the CDR3 is TGCGCCAGCAGCCGGGGACTAGCGGGAGCCTTATACGAGCAGTACTTC.

This chain connects TRBV3-1 (or the pseudogene TRBV3-2) to TRBJ2-1, with D unresolved. The V end was cut by 1 base, the J end by 5 bases, with 6 bases between. The CDR3 loop spans 13 amino acids. CDR1 LGHDT and CDR2 YNNKEL come from the germline V gene (reference sequence). The CDR3 nucleotides are TGTGCCAGCAGCCAAGCAGAAGACAATGAGCAGTTCTTC. Protein sequence: CASSQAEDNEQFF.

The chain combines TRBV20-1 with TRBJ2-7, with a possible D match to TRBD2 (5 bases). Germline CDR1 and CDR2: DFQATT and SNEGSKA (reference sequence). The V and J ends lost 3 bases and 3 bases respectively, with 12 bases between them. The CDR3 spans 13 residues. The CDR3 DNA sequence: TGCAGTGCTAGTCGGGGATCCCTCTACGAGCAGTACTTC. This codes for CSASRGSLYEQYF.

The rearrangement joins TRBV5-4 to TRBJ2-7; D unclear. The CDR3 is 14 residues long. Trimming took 0 bases from V and 3 from J, leaving 10 bases between them. The germline gives CDR1 SGHNT, CDR2 YYREEE (reference sequence). The DNA for the CDR3 is TGTGCCAGCAGCTTGGTGGGCACCGACTACGAGCAGTACTTC. This codes for CASSLVGTDYEQYF.

The chain joins TRBV5-1 to TRBJ2-7; perhaps TRBD2 as D (5 bases). The CDR3 sequence is 12 residues long. V gave up 5 bases and J gave up 3 bases, with 9 bases separating them. CDR1 is SGHRS, CDR2 YFSETQ, per germline. For the CDR3, the DNA is TGCGCCAGCAGTCGGGAAGGCTACGAGCAGTACTTC. Translation: CASSREGYEQYF.

The chain has TRBV2 and TRBJ2-7; 14 bases fit TRBD2. Germline V gene lookup returns CDR1 SNHLY and CDR2 FYNNEI. The CDR3 totals 17 residues. V trimming: 4 bases; J trimming: 0 bases; junction bases outside the gene matches: 5. The CDR3 protein is CASSGTSGGQSSYEQYF. CDR3 nucleotides: TGTGCCAGCAGTGGGACTAGCGGGGGGCAGAGCTCCTACGAGCAGTACTTC.

In its sample, this clone was seen once. The chain has TRBV4-1 and TRBJ2-7; 10 nucleotides align to TRBD1. The germline CDR1 and CDR2 sequences are MGHRA and YSYEKL. There are 16 residues in the CDR3. V was clipped by 3 bases and J by 3 bases; unmatched bases: 8. The CDR3 DNA is TGCGCCAGCAGCCACCCTCCAGGGACAGGGGACTACGAGCAGTACTTC. Translated, it gives CASSHPPGTGDYEQYF.